The 3 T cell receptor beta chains listed next were all sequenced from one sample in a study of graft-versus-host responses after intestinal transplantation. Sequencing used immunoSEQ multiplex PCR; TCRdb keeps in-frame clones, though not all of them. Of about 43,000 clones in the sample, 85% to 95% were seen once. The input for sequencing was PBMCs, taken approximately 360 days after intestinal transplant. These receptors all stem from a human patient who received an intestinal transplant, so some T cells may come from the graft donor.

The CDR3 spells CASSQSLGATEQYF. CDR3 DNA sequence: TGTGCCAGCAGCCAGAGTTTGGGGGCGACCGAGCAGTACTTC. The chain carries TRBV7-6 and TRBJ2-7; D may be TRBD1 (6 bases). V lost 5 bases and J lost 6, with 17 bases in between. Per the germline V gene, CDR1 is SGHVS and CDR2 is FNYEAQ. This CDR3 is 14 amino acids long.

The genes are TRBV18 and TRBJ1-1; D possibly corresponds to TRBD1 (6 bases). Trimming cost V 4 bases and J 5 bases, with 17 bases left between them. The CDR3 is 15 residues long. CDR1 is KGHSH and CDR2 is LQKENI in the germline V gene. The CDR3 spells CASSLSDRRRTEAFF. CDR3 nucleotides: TGTGCCAGCTCACTCAGCGACAGGCGAAGGACTGAAGCTTTCTTT.

This clone was detected a few times. This chain joins TRBV6-5 and TRBJ1-1, with D hard to call. The V and J ends lost 6 bases and 3 bases respectively, with 8 bases between them. Germline V gives CDR1 MNHEY, CDR2 SVGAGI. This CDR3 spans 12 amino acids. CDR3 region: CASSSIDTEAFF. The CDR3 DNA reads as TGTGCCAGCAGCTCTATCGACACTGAAGCTTTCTTT.